Presented here are 6 T cell receptor beta chains from one specimen sequenced in a study of blood T cell repertoires in COVID-19. TCRdb's copy holds only in-frame clones and misses some; the assay was immunoSEQ multiplex PCR. The repertoire holds 150,000 or so clones, with roughly 78% as singletons. Specimen: peripheral blood. These receptors were taken from a man aged 80 or over with acute or convalescent COVID-19.

This clone came up a few times. The chain uses TRBV11-1 and TRBJ2-5; 8 nucleotides match TRBD2. Germline V gene data show CDR1 as SGHAT and CDR2 as FQDESV (reference sequence). CDR3 length: 16 amino acids. Trimming removed 4 bases from V and 2 bases from J; junction bases left unmatched: 9. CDR3 DNA sequence: TGTGCCAGCAGCTCCCGGCGAGCGGGGGCGCAAGAGACCCAGTACTTC. This sequence encodes CASSSRRAGAQETQYF. Drawing the rest from reference TRBV11-1 and TRBJ2-5, the complete variable domain is EAEVAQSPRYKITEKSQAVAFWCDPISGHATLYWYRQILGQGPELLVQFQDESVVDDSQLPKDRFSAERLKGVDSTLKIQPAELGDSAMYLCASSSRRAGAQETQYFGPGTRLLVL.

This chain uses TRBV5-1 with TRBJ2-2; possibly TRBD1 for D (6 bases). In germline, CDR1 is SGHRS, CDR2 YFSETQ. Trimming took off 7 bases at V and 2 bases at J, with 15 bases between the two ends. This CDR3 has 15 amino acids. This chain's CDR3 is CASAIGTLNTGELFF. The DNA of the CDR3 is TGCGCCAGCGCTATCGGGACACTAAACACCGGGGAGCTGTTTTTT.

The genes are TRBV6-5 and TRBJ2-7, with 7 bases aligning to TRBD1. This CDR3 has 14 residues. With V trimmed by 8 bases and J by 2 bases, 9 bases remained unmatched. Germline CDR1 reads MNHEY; CDR2 reads SVGAGI. CDR3 sequence reads: CASAPRQGPYEQYV. The CDR3 bases are TGTGCCAGCGCACCTAGACAGGGCCCCTACGAGCAGTACGTC.

V usage is TRBV6-5 and J usage is TRBJ1-1; 9 bases are shared with TRBD1. Germline V lookup: CDR1 MNHEY, CDR2 SVGAGI. The CDR3 is 15 residues long. V gave up 7 bases and J gave up 1 base; unmatched junction bases: 7. The CDR3 loop reads CASMSDRGGNTEAFF. The CDR3 bases are TGTGCCAGCATGAGCGACAGGGGGGGGAACACTGAAGCTTTCTTT.

The genes are TRBV10-2 and TRBJ1-3; maybe TRBD1 (6 bases). Trimming removed 7 bases from V and 0 bases from J, with 13 bases in between. From germline, CDR1 is WSHSY and CDR2 SAAADI. The CDR3 loop spans 15 amino acids. The CDR3 coding sequence is TGCGCCAGCACAGAGTGGGACACCTCTGGAAACACCATATATTTT. As protein: CASTEWDTSGNTIYF.

This rearrangement joins TRBV12-5 to TRBJ2-5, with D maybe TRBD2 (6 bases). Germline V gives CDR1 LGHNT, CDR2 FRNRAP. CDR3 length equals 16 residues. V was clipped by 2 bases and J by 5 bases, with 18 bases between them. Here the CDR3 reads CASGLRRVGGSETQYF. The CDR3 DNA is TGTGCTAGTGGTTTGCGGAGAGTGGGGGGTTCCGAGACCCAGTACTTC.